The 13 T cell receptor beta chains below were found in one sample sequenced in a study of cytomegalovirus exposure and HLA in healthy donors. The PCR ran on 60 Vbeta and 13 Jbeta primers. Sequencing used immunoSEQ multiplex PCR; TCRdb keeps in-frame clones, though not all of them. The table lists around 150,000 clones, 80% to 90% of them singletons. Material for sequencing was PBMCs. These receptors were collected from a man aged 18-30 years in good health and CMV-seropositive.

The chain links TRBV5-1 to TRBJ2-3, with a weak D call TRBD2 (5 bases). This CDR3 spans 16 amino acids. Per germline, CDR1 SGHRS and CDR2 YFSETQ. V gave up 5 bases and J gave up 0 bases, with 16 bases separating them. CDR3 in DNA: TGCGCCAGCAGTCCCGGACTGATGTCTAGCACAGATACGCAGTATTTT. Protein sequence: CASSPGLMSSTDTQYF. Drawing the rest from reference TRBV5-1 and TRBJ2-3, the complete variable domain is KAGVTQTPRYLIKTRGQQVTLSCSPISGHRSVSWYQQTPGQGLQFLFEYFSETQRNKGNFPGRFSGRQFSNSRSEMNVSTLELGDSALYLCASSPGLMSSTDTQYFGPGTRLTVL.

The V gene is TRBV6-5, the J gene TRBJ2-7, with D perhaps TRBD1 (6 bases). V lost 4 bases, J lost 6 bases, and 19 bases lay in between. The CDR3 totals 15 residues. Germline CDR1 MNHEY, CDR2 SVGAGI. The CDR3 sequence is CASSSSPNRASEQYF. CDR3 coding DNA: TGTGCCAGCAGTTCCTCCCCCAACAGGGCCAGCGAGCAGTACTTC.

This sequence joins TRBV6-5 and TRBJ1-1, with D tentatively TRBD1 (6 bases). The CDR3 length is 14 residues. V was trimmed by 8 bases and J by 1 base, leaving 14 bases between them. Germline V gives CDR1 MNHEY, CDR2 SVGAGI. CDR3 region: CASQPGTPNTEAFF. The CDR3 coding sequence is TGTGCCAGCCAACCCGGGACACCGAACACTGAAGCTTTCTTT.

V usage is TRBV7-9 and J usage is TRBJ2-4; D possibly corresponds to TRBD1 (6 bases). Trimming pared 6 bases from V and 8 bases from J, leaving 17 bases between. The CDR3 has 14 residues. From germline, CDR1 is SEHNR and CDR2 FQNEAQ (reference sequence). The CDR3 nucleotides are TGTGCCAGCAGTAGAGAGGACAGAGGGGACATTCAGTACTTC. Protein product: CASSREDRGDIQYF.

This clone has more than one count but fewer than ten. This chain connects TRBV11-2 to TRBJ1-3; no definite D call. The ends were cut back, 2 bases at V and 4 bases at J, with 3 bases in the middle. The CDR3 loop spans 12 amino acids. Germline V lookup: CDR1 SGHAT, CDR2 FQNNGV. The CDR3 spells CASSLSGNTIYF. The CDR3 DNA reads as TGTGCCAGCAGCTTATCGGGAAACACCATATATTTT.

This clone was recorded once. This rearrangement joins TRBV7-9 to TRBJ1-3; D remains ambiguous. This CDR3 comprises 15 residues. Germline V lookup: CDR1 SEHNR, CDR2 FQNEAQ (reference sequence). V dropped 0 bases and J dropped 3 bases, with 9 bases sitting between them. CDR3 bases: TGTGCCAGCAGCTTAGCGTTACATGTTGGAAACACCATATATTTT. Translating gives CASSLALHVGNTIYF.

This rearrangement joins TRBV4-2 to TRBJ1-2; D unresolved. CDR3 length: 15 amino acids. V was trimmed by 4 bases and J by 4 bases, leaving 16 bases between them. Germline CDR1 LGHNA, CDR2 YNFKEQ. DNA of the CDR3: TGTGCCAGCAGCCGCCCAAGAGGGCCTGGCTATGGCTACACCTTC. Translating gives CASSRPRGPGYGYTF.

The chain is built from TRBV9 and TRBJ2-5, with a weak D call TRBD1 (6 bases). The germline CDR1 and CDR2 sequences are SGDLS and YYNGEE. Trimming cost V 0 bases and J 6 bases, with 12 bases left between them. The CDR3 is 14 amino acids. This CDR3 reads CASSVGGQTQTQYF. Written as DNA, the CDR3 is TGTGCCAGCAGCGTAGGGGGACAAACACAGACCCAGTACTTC.

The gene calls are TRBV19 and TRBJ2-3; 7 positions agree with TRBD1. Germline V gives CDR1 LNHDA, CDR2 SQIVND (reference sequence). CDR3 length: 12 residues. The ends lost 8 bases at V and 2 bases at J; junction bases unmatched: 1. The CDR3 sequence: CASGQDTDTQYF. DNA for the CDR3: TGTGCCAGTGGACAGGACACAGATACGCAGTATTTT.

The chain uses TRBV6-5 and TRBJ1-1, with D possibly TRBD1 on 5 matching bases. V dropped 6 bases and J dropped 7 bases, with 9 bases sitting between them. The CDR3 runs to 11 residues. Germline V CDR1 and CDR2: MNHEY, SVGAGI. CDR3 region: CASSHRSEAFF. CDR3 in DNA: TGTGCCAGCAGCCACAGGAGTGAAGCTTTCTTT.

V gene TRBV5-5 combines with J gene TRBJ2-7, with D uncertain. Germline assignment: CDR1 SGHKS and CDR2 YYEKEE (reference sequence). The CDR3 has 14 residues. Trimming left V 3 bases short and J 6 bases short, with 16 bases between. DNA of the CDR3: TGTGCCAGCAGCTATGACTCTTGGAGTGGCGAGCAGTACTTC. It codes for CASSYDSWSGEQYF.

This clone was detected only once. This chain links TRBV6-5 with TRBJ2-2, with unresolved D. This CDR3 has 16 residues. V lost 1 base and J lost 0, with 9 bases in between. The germline V gene has CDR1 MNHEY and CDR2 SVGAGI. The CDR3 here is CASSYLAAANTGELFF. The DNA of the CDR3 is TGTGCCAGCAGTTACTTGGCCGCTGCGAACACCGGGGAGCTGTTTTTT.

The rearrangement uses TRBV7-8 and TRBJ2-5, with 10 bases aligning to TRBD1. CDR3 size: 16 residues. V trimming: 6 bases; J trimming: 9 bases; junction bases outside the gene matches: 16. Germline CDR1 SGHVS, CDR2 FQNEAQ. In nucleotides, the CDR3 is TGTGCCAGCAGTAGCGATTTTTGGGACAGGGGTTTGGCCCAGTACTTC. It is translated as CASSSDFWDRGLAQYF.